These 24 T cell receptor beta chains were sequenced from one sample in a study of early T cells in non-severe SARS-CoV-2 infection. TCRdb independently ran MiXCR on the 5' RACE reads; one entry per CDR3 protein. This sample has about 36,000 distinct CDR3 sequences, with about 3.9% found just once. The sample consisted of whole blood. These receptors were collected from an adult who was a healthcare worker with PCR-confirmed SARS-CoV-2 infection or an uninfected control (not recorded which).

This rearrangement joins TRBV18 to TRBJ2-1; 9 bases agree with TRBD2. The CDR3 runs 15 residues. Germline V gene sequence: CDR1 KGHSH, CDR2 LQKENI. The trim removed 2 bases at V and 4 bases at J, leaving 3 bases unmatched. CDR3 protein: CASSPSSGIYNEQFF. The CDR3 coding sequence is TGTGCCAGCTCACCATCTAGCGGGATATACAATGAGCAGTTCTTC.

The J gene is TRBJ1-6, the V gene TRBV7-6; 7 positions agree with TRBD1. V dropped 1 base and J dropped 8; count of bases not matched to a gene: 5. This CDR3 contains 15 residues. Looked up from germline, CDR1 is SGHVS and CDR2 is FNYEAQ. CDR3 sequence reads: CASSLGGGADSPLHF. The CDR3 bases are TGTGCCAGCAGCTTAGGAGGGGGCGCGGATTCACCCCTCCACTTT.

This clonotype has a count of ten or more. J is TRBJ2-3 and V is TRBV5-1; possible D gene TRBD1, 6 bases. Trimming stripped 1 base from V and 1 base from J, with 10 bases between. Germline CDR1 is SGHRS and CDR2 is YFSETQ. The CDR3 covers 15 residues. The CDR3 region has the DNA TGCGCCAGCAGCTTGATGCCAGGGGGCACAGATACGCAGTATTTT. Encoded protein: CASSLMPGGTDTQYF.

This clonotype was seen at least ten times. The V call is TRBV29-1, the J call TRBJ2-3; maybe TRBD1 (5 bases). The V gene's germline CDR1 is SQVTM and CDR2 ANQGSEA. This CDR3 spans 12 amino acids. V gave up 2 bases and J gave up 4 bases, with 7 bases separating them. The CDR3 region has the DNA TGCAGCGTTGAACAGGGCGCAGATACGCAGTATTTT. Residues: CSVEQGADTQYF.

This clonotype was recorded many times. This chain joins TRBV27 and TRBJ2-1; the match to TRBD1 covers 9 bases. With 6 bases clipped from V and 2 bases from J, the junction kept 5 bases outside the gene matches. Germline V gene sequence: CDR1 MNHEY, CDR2 SMNVEV (reference sequence). This CDR3 region has 15 residues. In DNA form, the CDR3 reads TGTGCCAGCAGGCCGGGACAGGGACCCTACAATGAGCAGTTCTTC. Translation gives CASRPGQGPYNEQFF.

In its sample, this clonotype was seen many times. This sequence joins TRBV14 and TRBJ1-1; D is uncertain. The germline V gene has CDR1 SGHDN and CDR2 FVKESK. This CDR3 contains 12 residues. Trimming cost V 2 bases and J 11 bases, with 12 bases left between them. In DNA form, the CDR3 reads TGTGCCAGCAGCCAATTCCTCACTTCTGCTTTCTTT. Amino acids: CASSQFLTSAFF.

This clonotype was seen a handful of times. The J gene is TRBJ1-1, the V gene TRBV7-2; 8 bases line up with TRBD1. Looked up from germline, CDR1 is SGHTA and CDR2 is FQGNSA. This CDR3 is built from 17 residues. With 5 bases clipped from V and 0 bases from J, the junction kept 11 bases outside the gene matches. The CDR3 here is CASSPLRQGLMNTEAFF. In nucleotides, the CDR3 is TGTGCCAGCAGCCCCCTGAGACAGGGGCTCATGAACACTGAAGCTTTCTTT.

This clonotype was seen ten or more times. The V call is TRBV10-3, the J call TRBJ2-7; no clear D. Trimming pared 4 bases from V and 3 bases from J, leaving 4 bases between. Germline V CDR1 and CDR2: ENHRY, SYGVKD. The CDR3 runs 11 residues. As DNA, the CDR3 is TGTGCCATCAGTGCCGGCTACGAGCAGTACGTC. Translated, it gives CAISAGYEQYV.

This clonotype was detected ten times or more. The CDR3 DNA reads as TGTGCCAGCAGCCCTGGGGCTAGCGAGTCCTTGTACCAAGAGACCCAGTACTTC. Translation gives CASSPGASESLYQETQYF. The chain links TRBV7-8 to TRBJ2-5; D is perhaps TRBD2 (6 bases). The CDR3 loop spans 18 amino acids. Per germline, CDR1 SGHVS and CDR2 FQNEAQ. V was pared by 5 bases and J by 0 bases, with 22 bases between.

This clonotype was found many times. This chain uses TRBV27 with TRBJ2-1; D call uncertain. Between the trimmed V and J ends, which lost 6 bases and 7 bases, there was a span of 13 bases. The CDR3 contains 13 residues. Looked up from germline, CDR1 is MNHEY and CDR2 is SMNVEV (reference sequence). The CDR3 loop reads CASSLVITNEQFF. The DNA of the CDR3 is TGTGCCAGCAGCCTAGTCATCACTAATGAGCAGTTCTTC.

This clonotype was observed at least ten times. This sequence joins TRBV6-5 and TRBJ1-1; tentative D call: TRBD1 (6 bases). The CDR3 loop spans 14 amino acids. Germline lookup yields CDR1 MNHEY and CDR2 SVGAGI. V was clipped by 7 bases and J by 0 bases, with 12 bases between them. The CDR3 nucleotides are TGTGCCAGCAACCAAGGGACACTGAACACTGAAGCTTTCTTT. Protein product: CASNQGTLNTEAFF.

As regards this clonotype: A much larger clone sits a single nucleotide away, making a read error possible. The genes are TRBV10-3 and TRBJ2-5, with TRBD1 matching 7 bases. Germline-derived CDR1 and CDR2 are ENHRY and SYGVKD. CDR3 size: 14 residues. The CDR3 nucleotides read TGTGCCGTCAGGGGGTCAGGGGCAGGAGAGACCCAGTACTTC. As protein: CAVRGSGAGETQYF.

Ten or more counts support this clonotype. This sequence joins TRBV21-1 and TRBJ1-2. TRBV21-1 is assigned pseudogene status. CDR3 length: 16 amino acids. The CDR3 nucleotides read TGTGCCAGCAGCAAAATGAGTGTCGGGCTATGGAATGGCTACACCTTC. Its protein is CASSKMSVGLWNGYTF.

In its sample, this clonotype was seen many times. The CDR3 is CSARALTGRETQYF. CDR3 nucleotides: TGCAGTGCTCGGGCCCTGACAGGGAGGGAGACCCAGTACTTC. The rearrangement joins TRBV20-1 to TRBJ2-5, with a tentative D call TRBD1 (7 bases). The CDR3 is 14 residues long. The germline V gene encodes CDR1 DFQATT and CDR2 SNEGSKA (reference sequence). V lost 5 bases and J 5 bases, leaving 18 bases between the germline ends.

This clonotype has at least ten counts. The chain is built from TRBV10-3 and TRBJ2-1, with D perhaps matching TRBD2 (7 bases). V lost 7 bases to trimming and J lost 7 bases, with 20 bases between them. Germline CDR1 ENHRY, CDR2 SYGVKD. CDR3 length: 15 amino acids. Here the CDR3 DNA reads TGTGCCATCAATTCACCGGGGGGCCCCGGGAATGAGCAGTTCTTC. This codes for CAINSPGGPGNEQFF.

This clonotype showed up many times. The CDR3, as DNA: TGTGCCAGGGGGACAGTGGGAACAGATACGCAGTATTTT. It encodes CARGTVGTDTQYF. This chain uses TRBV5-4 with TRBJ2-3; 7 bases align to TRBD1. The CDR3 sequence is 13 residues long. Germline values: CDR1 SGHNT, CDR2 YYREEE (reference sequence). V lost 8 bases to trimming and J lost 3 bases; unmatched junction nucleotides: 6.

This clonotype was observed many times. The chain links TRBV20-1 to TRBJ2-3; the D gene is possibly TRBD2 (5 bases). Germline V gene data show CDR1 as DFQATT and CDR2 as SNEGSKA (reference sequence). CDR3 length equals 17 residues. The CDR3 is CSALPPAEREEEDTQYF. The CDR3 nucleotides read TGCAGCGCCCTCCCCCCAGCGGAACGGGAAGAAGAAGATACGCAGTATTTT.

This clonotype was counted at least ten times. J is TRBJ2-5 and V is TRBV4-2; D may be TRBD1 (6 bases). Deletions cut 4 bases from V and 3 bases from J, with 9 bases between. This CDR3 has 13 residues. CDR1 is LGHNA and CDR2 is YNFKEQ in the germline V gene. The CDR3 nucleotides read TGTGCCAGCAGCCCGGACAGTGAAGAGACCCAGTACTTC. Encoded protein: CASSPDSEETQYF.

This clonotype was detected many times. The chain combines TRBV12-3 or TRBV12-4 with TRBJ2-3, with TRBD2 identical over 7 bases. Trimming cost V 5 bases and J 9 bases; bases outside gene matches: 8. This CDR3 region has 13 residues. This CDR3 reads CASSPGDYGTQYF. CDR3 bases: TGTGCCAGCAGTCCTGGGGACTATGGGACGCAGTATTTT.

This clonotype was picked up many times. The chain couples TRBV28 to TRBJ2-3, with 10 bases lining up with TRBD2. Germline-derived CDR1 and CDR2 are MDHEN and SYDVKM. V shed 6 bases and J 6 bases; nucleotides not matched to a gene: 9. The CDR3 covers 15 residues. The CDR3 sequence is CASRSGREHMDTQYF. In DNA form, the CDR3 reads TGTGCCAGCAGGAGCGGGAGGGAACACATGGATACGCAGTATTTT.

This clonotype was seen at least ten times. V and J are TRBV6-1 and TRBJ2-5, with D possibly TRBD1 on 6 matching bases. The CDR3 is made up of 15 amino acids. From germline, CDR1 is MNHNS and CDR2 SASEGT. Trimming removed 2 bases from V and 2 bases from J, with 12 bases in between. Here the CDR3 reads CASSEHGGGQETQYF. The CDR3 coding sequence is TGTGCCAGCAGTGAACATGGGGGCGGACAAGAGACCCAGTACTTC.

This clonotype was recorded at least ten times. V gene TRBV7-2 combines with J gene TRBJ2-2, with a weak D call TRBD1 (6 bases). V dropped 4 bases and J dropped 1 base, with 10 bases sitting between them. The CDR3 is made up of 15 amino acids. Germline lookup yields CDR1 SGHTA and CDR2 FQGNSA. This CDR3 is CASSSWGLNTGELFF. DNA for the CDR3: TGTGCCAGCAGCTCGTGGGGGCTGAACACCGGGGAGCTGTTTTTT. The full variable domain, completed using reference TRBV7-2 and TRBJ2-2, is GAGVSQSPSNKVTEKGKDVELRCDPISGHTALYWYRQSLGQGLEFLIYFQGNSAPDKSGLPSDRFSAERTGGSVSTLTIQRTQQEDSAVYLCASSSWGLNTGELFFGEGSRLTVL.

This clonotype was counted many times. The chain is built from TRBV9 and TRBJ1-1; D not certain. The V gene lost 1 base and the J gene lost 1 base, with 5 bases spanning the gap. Looked up from germline, CDR1 is SGDLS and CDR2 is YYNGEE. CDR3 length: 13 residues. CDR3 region: CASSVSPNTEAFF. For the CDR3, the DNA is TGTGCCAGCAGCGTATCCCCGAACACTGAAGCTTTCTTT.

This clonotype has a count of ten or more. The chain combines TRBV27 with TRBJ2-7; D not certain. The germline gives CDR1 MNHEY, CDR2 SMNVEV (reference sequence). The CDR3 totals 13 residues. V lost 7 bases, J lost 7 bases, and 17 bases lay in between. CDR3 in DNA: TGTGCCAGCAACGGTGGTACCCCTAAGGAGCAGTACGTC. Protein: CASNGGTPKEQYV.